A single sample gave rise to the 17 T cell receptor beta chains below, sequenced in a study of blood T cell repertoires in COVID-19. Some clones are missing from TCRdb's copy, which holds only in-frame ones; the method was immunoSEQ multiplex PCR. Of approximately 140,000 clones in the sample, about 86% were seen once. What was sequenced was peripheral blood. The source is a woman aged 55-69 years with acute or convalescent COVID-19.

The V gene is TRBV6-2 or TRBV6-3, the J gene TRBJ2-7; TRBD1 agrees at 7 bases. The V segment lost 0 bases and the J segment 1 base; nucleotides outside the gene matches: 6. The CDR3 loop spans 16 amino acids. CDR1 is MNHEY and CDR2 is SVGEGT in the germline V gene. The CDR3 is CASSYSTGKESYEQYF. CDR3 DNA sequence: TGTGCCAGCAGTTACTCGACAGGGAAGGAATCCTACGAGCAGTACTTC.

The chain employs TRBV24-1 and TRBJ2-1; TRBD1 matches at 8 bases. The CDR3 is made up of 16 amino acids. The V gene's germline CDR1 is KGHDR and CDR2 SFDVKD. The junction had 10 bases not matched to a gene; V was cut back by 9 bases and J by 1 base. In nucleotides, the CDR3 is TGTGCCACCGCTGCGAGACAGGGGTTTTCCTACAATGAGCAGTTCTTC. This encodes CATAARQGFSYNEQFF.

This clone was recorded many times. This chain links TRBV4-2 with TRBJ2-5; D not resolved. CDR1 is LGHNA, CDR2 YNFKEQ, per germline. V dropped 3 bases and J dropped 5 bases, with 22 bases sitting between them. The CDR3 is made up of 17 amino acids. The CDR3: CASSQGSVSNYRETQYF. The CDR3 coding sequence is TGTGCCAGCAGCCAGGGTTCAGTTTCTAACTACCGGGAGACCCAGTACTTC.

The chain uses TRBV19 and TRBJ1-1; D remains ambiguous. The CDR3 loop spans 14 amino acids. Trimming shortened V by 8 bases and J by 4 bases, and 17 bases separated the two germline ends. Germline CDR1 LNHDA, CDR2 SQIVND (reference sequence). For the CDR3, the DNA is TGTGCCAGTCGTCTCCGCGTTGATGGCACTGAAGCTTTCTTT. It translates to CASRLRVDGTEAFF.

This sequence joins TRBV7-2 and TRBJ1-4; 8 bases fit TRBD1. Per the germline V gene, CDR1 is SGHTA and CDR2 is FQGNSA. The CDR3 loop spans 14 amino acids. V was clipped by 4 bases and J by 7 bases; unmatched bases: 5. CDR3 sequence: CASSSQGAGEKLFF. DNA for the CDR3: TGTGCCAGCAGCTCCCAGGGGGCAGGTGAAAAACTGTTTTTT.

The rearrangement links TRBV28 to TRBJ2-3; D unresolved. V was clipped by 2 bases and J by 4 bases, with 10 bases between them. Germline CDR1 reads MDHEN; CDR2 reads SYDVKM. The CDR3 consists of 14 residues. The CDR3 loop reads CASSLPFLSDTQYF. The CDR3 DNA is TGTGCCAGCAGTTTACCCTTCCTCTCAGATACGCAGTATTTT.

This chain uses TRBV30 with TRBJ2-7; tentative D call: TRBD2 (5 bases). Trimming cost V 2 bases and J 3 bases, with 11 bases left between them. Germline values: CDR1 GTSNPN, CDR2 SVGIG (reference sequence). CDR3 length: 13 amino acids. CDR3 region: CAWSIAGGYEQYF. The CDR3 coding sequence is TGTGCCTGGAGTATCGCGGGTGGCTACGAGCAGTACTTC.

The CDR3 region is CASSAGGGETQYF. The CDR3 DNA reads as TGTGCCAGCAGCGCGGGGGGGGGTGAGACCCAGTACTTC. This chain connects TRBV28 to TRBJ2-5; 9 bases are a match to TRBD2. The CDR3 has 13 residues. J was trimmed by 5 bases and V by 6 bases; bases with no gene match: 4. Germline CDR1 is MDHEN and CDR2 is SYDVKM.

The chain recombines TRBV3-1 (or the pseudogene TRBV3-2) with TRBJ1-5; perhaps TRBD1 as D (5 bases). The length of the CDR3 is 14 residues. The germline V and J ends were trimmed by 9 bases and 2 bases, with 14 bases remaining between them. CDR1 is LGHDT and CDR2 is YNNKEL in the germline V gene (reference sequence). CDR3 loop: CASGAGLGNQPQHF. In nucleotides, the CDR3 is TGTGCCAGTGGTGCGGGGCTGGGCAATCAGCCCCAGCATTTT.

This chain joins TRBV5-1 and TRBJ1-4; the match to TRBD1 covers 8 bases. The V gene end was trimmed by 0 bases and the J gene end by 8 bases; junction bases not matched to a gene: 6. CDR1 is SGHRS, CDR2 YFSETQ, per germline. The CDR3 has 15 amino acids. The CDR3 sequence: CASSLGAGGREKLFF. The CDR3 nucleotides are TGCGCCAGCAGCTTGGGGGCAGGGGGCCGGGAAAAACTGTTTTTT. The full variable domain, in which reference TRBV5-1 and TRBJ1-4 provide the parts outside the CDR3, is KAGVTQTPRYLIKTRGQQVTLSCSPISGHRSVSWYQQTPGQGLQFLFEYFSETQRNKGNFPGRFSGRQFSNSRSEMNVSTLELGDSALYLCASSLGAGGREKLFFGSGTQLSVL.

The chain couples TRBV4-1 to TRBJ2-3, with TRBD2 matching over 8 bases. V lost 6 bases to trimming and J lost 0 bases; unmatched junction nucleotides: 5. Germline V lookup: CDR1 MGHRA, CDR2 YSYEKL. The CDR3 length is 15 residues. CDR3 residues: CASRQLAESTDTQYF. CDR3 nucleotide sequence: TGCGCCAGCAGACAACTAGCGGAGAGCACAGATACGCAGTATTTT.

The V gene is TRBV7-9, the J gene TRBJ2-7; D is possibly TRBD2 (6 bases). V lost 5 bases, J lost 12 bases, and 14 bases lay in between. This CDR3 region has 11 residues. From germline, CDR1 is SEHNR and CDR2 FQNEAQ (reference sequence). Here the CDR3 reads CASSTGESRYF. The CDR3 nucleotides read TGTGCCAGCAGCACGGGAGAGAGTCGGTACTTC.

The V gene is TRBV28, the J gene TRBJ1-4; D is unclear. Germline loops: CDR1 MDHEN, CDR2 SYDVKM. This CDR3 is 13 amino acids long. V lost 2 bases to trimming and J lost 7 bases, with 8 bases between them. This CDR3 is CASSLRSREKLFF. The CDR3 bases are TGTGCCAGCAGTTTAAGATCGCGTGAAAAACTGTTTTTT.

The rearrangement links TRBV6-2 or TRBV6-3 to TRBJ2-5; D is unresolved. Between the trimmed V and J ends, which lost 0 bases and 5 bases, there was a span of 7 bases. This CDR3 is built from 13 residues. CDR1 and CDR2 (germline): MNHEY, SVGEGT. The DNA for the CDR3 is TGTGCCAGCAGTTACTCGTATATCGAGACCCAGTACTTC. It specifies CASSYSYIETQYF.

This chain connects TRBV9 to TRBJ1-6; D remains ambiguous. Trimming removed 0 bases from V and 8 bases from J, with 12 bases in between. CDR3 length equals 15 residues. CDR1 and CDR2 from the germline V gene are SGDLS and YYNGEE. CDR3 sequence: CASSVAGNRDSPLHF. In DNA, the CDR3 is TGTGCCAGCAGCGTAGCGGGAAATAGGGATTCACCCCTCCACTTT.

The chain is built from TRBV5-1 and TRBJ1-6; tentatively, D is TRBD1 (6 bases). The V gene lost 0 bases and the J gene lost 7 bases, with 14 bases spanning the gap. The CDR3 is 16 amino acids. Germline V gives CDR1 SGHRS, CDR2 YFSETQ. The CDR3 nucleotides are TGCGCCAGCAGCTTGGATGGGGGCGAGGGGAATTCACCCCTCCACTTT. Translated: CASSLDGGEGNSPLHF.

V is TRBV11-2 and J is TRBJ1-5, with D tentatively TRBD1 (5 bases). Germline CDR1 reads SGHAT; CDR2 reads FQNNGV. The CDR3 loop spans 14 amino acids. The V end lost 3 bases, the J end lost 0 bases, and 6 bases lay between the germline ends. The CDR3 DNA follows: TGTGCCAGCAGCTTGACAGCTAGCAATCAGCCCCAGCATTTT. Translation gives CASSLTASNQPQHF.